This T cell receptor beta chain was profiled in a study of blood T cell repertoires in COVID-19. Clones were sequenced by immunoSEQ multiplex PCR, and TCRdb holds only the in-frame ones, with some missing. The data contain about 200,000 clones, around 92% of them singletons. Germline assignment: CDR1 SGHNT and CDR2 YYREEE (reference sequence). The ends lost 4 bases at V and 3 bases at J; junction bases unmatched: 7. The CDR3 is 17 residues long. The receptor was isolated from a woman in her 30s with acute COVID-19. The V call is TRBV5-4, the J call TRBJ2-2, with TRBD1 matching over 12 bases. The specimen sequenced was PBMCs or T cells enriched from blood (not recorded which). The CDR3 loop is CASSRRGQGADTGELFF. The CDR3 region has the DNA TGTGCCAGCAGCCGGAGGGGACAGGGGGCGGACACCGGGGAGCTGTTTTTT.